This T cell receptor beta chain appears in the sequencing data of a study of blood T cell repertoires in COVID-19. Study context: Both acute and convalescent COVID-19 samples were obtained from the United States, Italy and Spain.

This clone was seen only once. The CDR3 is made up of 16 amino acids. V lost 1 base, J lost 2 bases, and 12 bases lay in between. CDR1 is SEHNR and CDR2 is FQNEAQ in the germline V gene (reference sequence). TCRdb keeps only in-frame clones here, not all; method: immunoSEQ multiplex PCR. The sample gives roughly 230,000 clones, over 80% of which show up once; around 30% is in the top ten. Sequencing was carried out using peripheral blood. This receptor was identified in a man between 40 and 49 years old with acute or convalescent COVID-19. The rearrangement links TRBV7-9 to TRBJ2-1; tentative D call: TRBD1 (6 bases). The CDR3 is CASSLGAGATYNEQFF. Written as DNA, the CDR3 is TGTGCCAGCAGCTTAGGGGCAGGGGCGACCTACAATGAGCAGTTCTTC.